What follows describes a single TCR beta chain. Its cognate antigen is unknown. The data stem from a study of T cell responses to AZD1222 COVID-19 vaccine. Method: immunoSEQ multiplex PCR; TCRdb's copy keeps in-frame clones and lacks some. The table lists approximately 150,000 clones, 70% to 90% of them singletons. General study points: Close to half of all spike-specific TCRs reportedly target regions of the variants that are unmutated. Dominant CD4 TCR responses targeted spike regions 160-218 and 743-854. Clonal diversity was possibly underestimated, and white British individuals and females predominated among donors.

Pooled in the analysis were second doses at about 4 or about 12 weeks. The material was peripheral blood, obtained 28 days after the second AZD1222 dose. The clonotype originates from an adult who received the AZD1222 COVID-19 vaccine.

CDR3 sequence (DNA): TGTGCCAGCAGCCCGGGACTTCCGGGACAGCAAGGGTACGAGCAGTACTTC. Protein: CASSPGLPGQQGYEQYF. The chain is built from TRBV12-1 and TRBJ2-7; the table gives TRBD1 as D, unverified against the DNA. TRBV12-1 is a pseudogene locus. The CDR3 spans 17 residues.